This TCR beta chain was sequenced during a study of technical replicates of blood from a handful of donors. Repertoires were generated with immunoSEQ multiplex PCR, while TCRdb's copy carries only in-frame clones and drops some. Among 85,000 to 95,000 clones, 96% were seen once, and the ten largest hold approximately 0.37%. This clone has just a few counts. This clonotype was sampled from a human donor in good health. Material: T cells isolated from PBMCs.

CDR3 sequence: CASSVFPGETGNTIYF. The CDR3 DNA is TGTGCCAGCAGCGTCTTCCCAGGGGAAACTGGAAACACCATATATTTT. The V and J genes are TRBV9 and TRBJ1-3, with D possibly TRBD1 on 6 matching bases. The CDR3 contains 16 residues. The V end was cut by 2 bases, the J end by 2 bases, with 14 bases between. Germline V gene sequence: CDR1 SGDLS, CDR2 YYNGEE. Together with reference TRBV9 and TRBJ1-3, the CDR3 gives the full variable domain: DSGVTQTPKHLITATGQRVTLRCSPRSGDLSVYWYQQSLDQGLQFLIQYYNGEERAKGNILERFSAQQFPDLHSELNLSSLELGDSALYFCASSVFPGETGNTIYFGEGSWLTVV.